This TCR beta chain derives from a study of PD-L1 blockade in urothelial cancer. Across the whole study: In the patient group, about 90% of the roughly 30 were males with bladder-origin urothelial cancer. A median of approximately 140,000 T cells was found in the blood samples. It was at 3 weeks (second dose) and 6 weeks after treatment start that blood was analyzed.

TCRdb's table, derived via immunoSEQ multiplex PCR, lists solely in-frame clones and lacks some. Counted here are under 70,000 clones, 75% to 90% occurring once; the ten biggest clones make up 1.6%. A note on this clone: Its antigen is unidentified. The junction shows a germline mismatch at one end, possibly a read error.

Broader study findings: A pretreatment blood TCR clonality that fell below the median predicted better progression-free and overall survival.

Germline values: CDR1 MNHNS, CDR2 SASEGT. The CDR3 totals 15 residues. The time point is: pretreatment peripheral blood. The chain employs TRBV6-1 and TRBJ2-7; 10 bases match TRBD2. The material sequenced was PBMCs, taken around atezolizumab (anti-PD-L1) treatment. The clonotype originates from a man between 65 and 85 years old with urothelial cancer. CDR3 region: CASREELAGVGEQYF. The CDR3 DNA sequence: TGTGCCAGCAGGGAAGAGCTAGCGGGAGTAGGGGAGCAGTACTTC.